A single sample gave rise to the 20 T cell receptor beta chains below, sequenced in a study of PD-L1 blockade in urothelial cancer. The time point: pretreatment peripheral blood. Sequenced by immunoSEQ multiplex PCR; TCRdb stores in-frame clones only, minus some. The sample gives about 63,000 clones, approximately 80% of which show up once; 3% to 4% is in the top ten. Sequenced material: PBMCs, taken around atezolizumab (anti-PD-L1) treatment. The receptors derive from a man between 65 and 80 years old with urothelial cancer.

This chain's CDR3 is CASSLGTGRNEQFF. The CDR3 bases are TGTGCCAGCAGCTTAGGGACAGGGAGGAATGAGCAGTTCTTC. The rearrangement links TRBV11-2 to TRBJ2-1; 8 positions match TRBD1. Germline CDR1 is SGHAT and CDR2 is FQNNGV. Germline trimming cut 1 base from V and 7 bases from J; bases unmatched to any gene: 3. CDR3 length: 14 amino acids.

This chain connects TRBV12-5 to TRBJ2-3; D is unresolved. The CDR3 sequence is 16 residues long. The V gene lost 1 base and the J gene lost 0 bases, with 11 bases spanning the gap. CDR1 and CDR2 (germline): LGHNT, FRNRAP. For the CDR3, the DNA is TGTGCTAGTGGTTTGGCACGGCAGGCTAGCACAGATACGCAGTATTTT. Amino acid sequence: CASGLARQASTDTQYF.

This clone was seen once. The chain uses TRBV18 and TRBJ1-2; TRBD1 is a possible D gene (6 bases). Germline CDR1 and CDR2: KGHSH and LQKENI. V dropped 0 bases and J dropped 4 bases, with 9 bases sitting between them. The CDR3 has 14 residues. The CDR3 loop reads CASSPPGQPYGYTF. The CDR3 region has the DNA TGTGCCAGCTCACCACCAGGACAGCCCTATGGCTACACCTTC.

DNA of the CDR3: TGCAGCGTTCGGGAACTAGCGGACTCCTACGAGCAGTACTTC. This encodes CSVRELADSYEQYF. The V and J genes are TRBV29-1 and TRBJ2-7; the match to TRBD2 covers 8 bases. CDR3 length: 14 residues. Germline-derived CDR1 and CDR2 are SQVTM and ANQGSEA. V was clipped by 5 bases and J by 0 bases; unmatched bases: 6.

Remarks on this clone: Other DNA sequences from this sample encode an identical CDR3 as well. The rearrangement joins TRBV5-4 to TRBJ2-3, with D uncertain. This CDR3 contains 13 residues. The V and J ends lost 4 bases and 0 bases respectively, with 6 bases between them. CDR1 SGHNT and CDR2 YYREEE come from the germline V gene (reference sequence). CDR3 protein: CASSSTSTDTQYF. CDR3 in DNA: TGTGCCAGCAGCAGTACTAGCACAGATACGCAGTATTTT.

The CDR3 is CASSPVAGGSDTQYF. Written as DNA, the CDR3 is TGCGCCAGCAGCCCGGTAGCGGGAGGATCAGATACGCAGTATTTT. The V call is TRBV5-1, the J call TRBJ2-3; 10 bases fit TRBD2. CDR1 and CDR2 from the germline V gene are SGHRS and YFSETQ. The CDR3 totals 15 residues. V trimming: 4 bases; J trimming: 4 bases; junction bases outside the gene matches: 6.

The chain has TRBV18 and TRBJ1-1; 8 bases map to TRBD1. Per the germline V gene, CDR1 is KGHSH and CDR2 is LQKENI. J lost 2 bases, V lost 6 bases, and 5 bases had no gene match. CDR3 length equals 14 residues. The CDR3 DNA follows: TGTGCCAGCTCCAGCGGGACAGGAAACACTGAAGCTTTCTTT. Its protein product is CASSSGTGNTEAFF.

This clone was detected only a few times. The V call is TRBV30, the J call TRBJ1-1; 8 bases align to TRBD1. Per the germline V gene, CDR1 is GTSNPN and CDR2 is SVGIG (reference sequence). V trimming: 5 bases; J trimming: 1 base; junction bases outside the gene matches: 6. This CDR3 comprises 14 residues. CDR3 nucleotide sequence: TGTGCCTGGGAACTCGGACAGGGGAACACTGAAGCTTTCTTT. This translates into CAWELGQGNTEAFF.

V and J are TRBV28 and TRBJ1-1, with 9 bases that match TRBD1. Germline V gene data show CDR1 as MDHEN and CDR2 as SYDVKM. The CDR3 extends over 16 amino acids. Trimming removed 2 bases from V and 0 bases from J; junction bases left unmatched: 4. CDR3 amino acids: CASSLEDRGMNTEAFF. The CDR3 region has the DNA TGTGCCAGCAGTTTAGAGGACAGGGGAATGAACACTGAAGCTTTCTTT.

In this sample, this clone turned up a few times. This specimen includes other DNA sequences encoding the same CDR3. For the CDR3, the DNA is TGTGCCAGTAGTATAGGCGGGATCTATGGCTACACCTTC. Amino acids: CASSIGGIYGYTF. The chain is built from TRBV19 and TRBJ1-2; D call uncertain. V was pared by 1 base and J by 4 bases, with 7 bases between. Germline values: CDR1 LNHDA, CDR2 SQIVND (reference sequence). The CDR3 is made up of 13 amino acids.

J is TRBJ1-1 and V is TRBV18; D is uncertain. With 1 base removed from V and 1 base from J, the gap between germline ends came to 10 bases. The CDR3 has 15 amino acids. From germline, CDR1 is KGHSH and CDR2 LQKENI. The CDR3: CASSPRALANTEAFF. As DNA, the CDR3 is TGTGCCAGCTCACCACGGGCTCTCGCGAACACTGAAGCTTTCTTT.

The V call is TRBV5-5, the J call TRBJ2-5; 16 bases agree with TRBD2. From germline, CDR1 is SGHKS and CDR2 YYEKEE (reference sequence). V dropped 4 bases and J dropped 3; count of bases not matched to a gene: 6. This CDR3 spans 17 amino acids. The CDR3 coding sequence is TGTGCCAGCAGCGAAGGGACTAGCGGGAGGGCCGAAGAGACCCAGTACTTC. It yields the protein CASSEGTSGRAEETQYF.

On this clone itself: An end of the junction does not agree with germline; a read error may underlie this. Other DNA sequences within the sample encode an identical CDR3. This sequence joins TRBV2 and TRBJ1-2; the match to TRBD1 covers 9 bases. The CDR3 length is 15 residues. The germline gives CDR1 SNHLY, CDR2 FYNNEI. CDR3 DNA sequence: TGCGCCAGCAGGGATTGGACAGGGGCCGGCTATGGCTACACCTTC. Protein sequence: CASRDWTGAGYGYTF.

The chain joins TRBV5-4 to TRBJ2-5; the match to TRBD2 covers 16 bases. From germline, CDR1 is SGHNT and CDR2 YYREEE (reference sequence). V shed 4 bases, J shed 2 bases, and the junction held 5 bases outside the gene matches. The length of the CDR3 is 17 residues. CDR3 nucleotide sequence: TGTGCCAGCAGCGCCGGGACTAGCGGGAGGGGGCAAGAGACCCAGTACTTC. The encoded protein is CASSAGTSGRGQETQYF.

The rearrangement joins TRBV7-2 to TRBJ1-2; tentative D call: TRBD1 (6 bases). Trimming took 5 bases from V and 6 from J, leaving 16 bases between them. Germline lookup yields CDR1 SGHTA and CDR2 FQGNSA. This CDR3 spans 14 amino acids. The CDR3 region is CASSPQPQGNGYTF. The CDR3 bases are TGTGCCAGCAGCCCGCAACCTCAGGGGAATGGCTACACCTTC.

The genes are TRBV7-2 and TRBJ1-1; D gene unclear. The CDR3 covers 15 residues. The V gene's germline CDR1 is SGHTA and CDR2 FQGNSA. V gave up 1 base and J gave up 1 base, with 10 bases separating them. CDR3 residues: CASSLVVNSNTEAFF. In DNA form, the CDR3 reads TGTGCCAGCAGCTTAGTGGTCAACTCGAACACTGAAGCTTTCTTT.

This clone was found once. This chain links TRBV5-4 with TRBJ2-5; a weak D match, TRBD1 (6 bases). Between the trimmed V and J ends, which lost 2 bases and 2 bases, there was a span of 10 bases. The CDR3 loop spans 14 amino acids. CDR1 is SGHNT and CDR2 is YYREEE in the germline V gene (reference sequence). CDR3 bases: TGTGCCAGCAGCTTCCTGGGGGCACAAGAGACCCAGTACTTC. Encoded protein: CASSFLGAQETQYF.

This chain uses TRBV2 with TRBJ2-7; TRBD2 matches 7 bases. The CDR3 is 13 residues long. Germline values: CDR1 SNHLY, CDR2 FYNNEI. The ends lost 7 bases at V and 3 bases at J; junction bases unmatched: 6. Here the CDR3 DNA reads TGTGCCAGCAATAGGGAGGGGTTCTACGAGCAGTACTTC. It translates to CASNREGFYEQYF.

The V and J genes are TRBV2 and TRBJ2-1; TRBD2 aligns across 8 bases. Per the germline V gene, CDR1 is SNHLY and CDR2 is FYNNEI. The V and J ends lost 4 bases and 3 bases, in that order; junction bases with no gene match: 5. The length of the CDR3 is 15 residues. The CDR3 is CASSGRAGDYNEQFF. The CDR3 DNA reads TGTGCCAGCAGTGGGCGAGCGGGGGACTACAATGAGCAGTTCTTC.

The chain joins TRBV9 to TRBJ1-2, with D maybe TRBD1 (6 bases). The germline V gene encodes CDR1 SGDLS and CDR2 YYNGEE. The CDR3 is made up of 14 amino acids. The V gene lost 7 bases and the J gene lost 0 bases, with 13 bases spanning the gap. The CDR3 DNA reads as TGTGCCAGCGCAGGGGAGGGAGCTAACTATGGCTACACCTTC. Translation gives CASAGEGANYGYTF.